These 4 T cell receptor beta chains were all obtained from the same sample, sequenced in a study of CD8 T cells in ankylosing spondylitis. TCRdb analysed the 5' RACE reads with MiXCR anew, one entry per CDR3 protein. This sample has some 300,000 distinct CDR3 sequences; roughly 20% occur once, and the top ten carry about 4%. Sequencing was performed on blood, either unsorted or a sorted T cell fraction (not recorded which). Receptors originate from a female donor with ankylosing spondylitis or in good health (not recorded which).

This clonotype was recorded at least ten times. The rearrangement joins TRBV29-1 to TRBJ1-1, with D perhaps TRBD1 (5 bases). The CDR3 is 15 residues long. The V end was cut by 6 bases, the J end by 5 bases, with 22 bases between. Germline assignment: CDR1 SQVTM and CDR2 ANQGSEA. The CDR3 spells CSVSYPGLKSTEAFF. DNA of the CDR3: TGCAGCGTGAGCTACCCGGGGCTAAAGTCGACTGAAGCTTTCTTT. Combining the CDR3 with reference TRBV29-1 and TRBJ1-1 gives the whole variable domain SAVISQKPSRDICQRGTSLTIQCQVDSQVTMMFWYRQQPGQSLTLIATANQGSEATYESGFVIDKFPISRPNLTFSTLTVSNMSPEDSSIYLCSVSYPGLKSTEAFFGQGTRLTVV.

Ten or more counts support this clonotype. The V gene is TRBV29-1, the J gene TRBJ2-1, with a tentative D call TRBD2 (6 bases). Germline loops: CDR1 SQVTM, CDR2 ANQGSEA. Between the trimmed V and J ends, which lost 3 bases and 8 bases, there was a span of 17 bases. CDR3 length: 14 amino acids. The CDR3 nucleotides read TGCAGCGTTGAGGAAAGGGACTGGAGCGATGAGCAGTTCTTC. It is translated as CSVEERDWSDEQFF.

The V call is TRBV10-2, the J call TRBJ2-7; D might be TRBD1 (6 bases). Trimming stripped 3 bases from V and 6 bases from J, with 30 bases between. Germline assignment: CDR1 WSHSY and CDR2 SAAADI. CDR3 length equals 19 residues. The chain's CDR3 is CASSEGVWDPGQGQVEQYF. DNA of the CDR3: TGCGCCAGCAGTGAAGGAGTCTGGGACCCGGGTCAGGGGCAGGTCGAGCAGTACTTC.

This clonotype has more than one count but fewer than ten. CDR3 nucleotide sequence: TGTGCCAGCAGGACGGGGGGCTACAATGAGCAGTTCTTC. This encodes CASRTGGYNEQFF. The chain couples TRBV6-2 or TRBV6-3 to TRBJ2-1, with 7 bases lining up with TRBD2. CDR3 length: 13 amino acids. Germline trimming cut 6 bases from V and 3 bases from J; bases unmatched to any gene: 2. CDR1 is MNHEY and CDR2 is SVGEGT in the germline V gene.